This T cell receptor beta chain was found in a study of early T cells in non-severe SARS-CoV-2 infection. Study summary: Sequencing targeted bulk RNA from unsorted whole blood, leaving chains unpaired. Study-level results: Matches to VDJdb favored anti-spike CD8 responses and missed private and CD4 specificities.

Individual cDNA molecules were tagged with unique molecular identifiers, the study reported. TCRdb recomputed calls from the 5' RACE reads with MiXCR, one row per CDR3 protein. The sample carries about 40,000 distinct CDR3 sequences, over 4% recorded once. The CDR3 covers 14 residues. J lost 2 bases, V lost 0 bases, and 0 bases had no gene match. Per the germline V gene, CDR1 is SGHRS and CDR2 is YFSETQ. This clonotype was picked up many times. Its specificity is unknown. This clonotype was sampled from an adult who was a healthcare worker with PCR-confirmed SARS-CoV-2 infection or an uninfected control (not recorded which). The specimen sequenced was whole blood. The chain joins TRBV5-1 to TRBJ2-5, with 8 bases that match TRBD1. The CDR3 loop is CASSLGQGQETQYF. Written as DNA, the CDR3 is TGCGCCAGCAGCTTGGGACAGGGGCAAGAGACCCAGTACTTC.